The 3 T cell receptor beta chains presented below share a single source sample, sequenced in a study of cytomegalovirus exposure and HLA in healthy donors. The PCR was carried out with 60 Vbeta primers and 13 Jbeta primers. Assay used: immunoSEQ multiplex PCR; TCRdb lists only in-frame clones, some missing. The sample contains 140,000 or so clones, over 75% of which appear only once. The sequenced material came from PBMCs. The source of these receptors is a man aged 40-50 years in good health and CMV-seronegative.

The CDR3 protein is CASSWDRQITDTQYF. In DNA, the CDR3 is TGTGCCAGCAGCTGGGACAGGCAGATCACAGATACGCAGTATTTT. V and J are TRBV28 and TRBJ2-3; 8 bases map to TRBD1. Germline loops: CDR1 MDHEN, CDR2 SYDVKM. V shed 6 bases, J shed 2 bases, and the junction held 7 bases outside the gene matches. This CDR3 has 15 residues.

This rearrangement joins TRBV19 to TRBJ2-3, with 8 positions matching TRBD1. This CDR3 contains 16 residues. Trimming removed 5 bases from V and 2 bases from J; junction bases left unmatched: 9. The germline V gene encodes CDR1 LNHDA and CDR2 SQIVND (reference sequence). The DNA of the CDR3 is TGTGCCAGTAGTTCGGGACAGGAGTCCCTCACAGATACGCAGTATTTT. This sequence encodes CASSSGQESLTDTQYF.

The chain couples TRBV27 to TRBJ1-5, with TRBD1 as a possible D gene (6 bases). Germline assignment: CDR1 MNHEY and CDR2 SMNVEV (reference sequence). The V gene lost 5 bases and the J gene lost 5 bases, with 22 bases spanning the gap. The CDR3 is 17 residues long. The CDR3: CASSKTPGHSGDQPQHF. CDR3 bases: TGTGCCAGCAGTAAAACTCCGGGACACTCAGGTGATCAGCCCCAGCATTTT.